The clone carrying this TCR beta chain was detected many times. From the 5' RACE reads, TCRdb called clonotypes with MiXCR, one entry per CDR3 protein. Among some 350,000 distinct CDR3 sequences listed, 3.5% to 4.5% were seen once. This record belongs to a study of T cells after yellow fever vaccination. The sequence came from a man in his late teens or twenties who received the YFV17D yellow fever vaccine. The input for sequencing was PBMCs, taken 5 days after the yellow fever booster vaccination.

CDR3 sequence reads: CASSSGQLTDTQYF. CDR3 nucleotides: TGCGCCAGCAGCTCAGGACAGCTCACAGATACGCAGTATTTT. The chain carries TRBV5-1 and TRBJ2-3, with D possibly matching TRBD1 (6 bases). V gave up 3 bases and J gave up 2 bases, with 10 bases separating them. CDR1 and CDR2 from the germline V gene are SGHRS and YFSETQ. The CDR3 runs 14 residues.